The 2 T cell receptor beta chains below all came from one sample that was sequenced in a study of PD-1 blockade in classical Hodgkin lymphoma. The time point: newly diagnosed, previously untreated cHL patient sample. This table comes from immunoSEQ multiplex PCR, and its TCRdb copy is limited to in-frame clones, with some not included. The table shows more than 15,000 clones, with about nine tenths occurring only once. Material for sequencing was peripheral blood mononuclear cells (PBMCs). Receptor source: a human donor with classical Hodgkin lymphoma.

The chain uses TRBV10-1 and TRBJ1-2, with TRBD1 identical over 8 bases. This CDR3 is built from 13 residues. Germline V gives CDR1 WNHNN, CDR2 SYGVQD (reference sequence). V lost 4 bases and J lost 4; bases outside the gene matches: 2. Here the CDR3 DNA reads TGCGCCAGCAGTGGACAGGGGTGCTATGGCTACACCTTC. Protein sequence: CASSGQGCYGYTF.

The V and J genes are TRBV4-3 and TRBJ2-1; TRBD2 matches 8 bases. The germline V gene encodes CDR1 LGHNA and CDR2 YSLEER. This CDR3 is built from 15 residues. The J segment lost 14 bases and the V segment lost 1 base, leaving 13 bases of the junction unmatched. The CDR3 reads CASSQVPASGWIKFF. The CDR3 region has the DNA TGCGCCAGCAGCCAAGTCCCAGCTAGCGGGTGGATTAAGTTCTTC.